This T cell receptor (beta chain) stems from a study of blood T cell repertoires in COVID-19. Generated by immunoSEQ multiplex PCR, the TCRdb table keeps only in-frame clones and is missing some. In the table there are some 250,000 clones, around 86% of which are singletons. Trimming stripped 3 bases from V and 5 bases from J, with 8 bases between. In germline, CDR1 is KGHSH, CDR2 LQKENI. The CDR3 loop spans 12 amino acids. The J gene is TRBJ2-7, the V gene TRBV18; TRBD1 is a possible D gene (6 bases). The sample comprised peripheral blood. The receptor was derived from a man aged 30 to 45 who had recovered from COVID-19. CDR3 coding DNA: TGTGCCAGCTCACCGGACAGCAACGAGCAGTACTTC. Encoded protein: CASSPDSNEQYF.